The rows below give T cell receptor beta chains drawn from one sample of a study of blood T cell repertoires in COVID-19. The assay was immunoSEQ multiplex PCR, and TCRdb's table has in-frame clones only and misses some. The table includes 210,000 or so clones, roughly 84% detected once. Sequencing was performed on peripheral blood. Receptors originate from a human donor in a cohort sampled during active COVID-19. Both conserved end residues are trimmed from each CDR3.

V gene	J gene	CDR3 protein
TRBV12-3/TRBV12-4	TRBJ1-6	ASSPGTARPLH
TRBV7-8	TRBJ2-7	ASSSGTGAGGQY
TRBV5-4	TRBJ2-3	ASSNRGRTDTQY
TRBV5-8	TRBJ1-5	ASSPGRDQPQH
TRBV5-1	TRBJ2-1	ASSPGWLAASYNEQF
TRBV14	TRBJ2-1	ASSQGQVVYSYNEQF
TRBV29-1	TRBJ1-5	SVGWRRNQPQH
TRBV5-1	TRBJ2-3	ASSTAGDRGTDTQY
TRBV28	TRBJ1-3	ASSAPDSGNTIY
TRBV9	TRBJ1-2	ASSVETGEDYGYT
TRBV5-6	TRBJ1-4	ASSLAYGMNTEKLF
TRBV5-8	TRBJ1-4	ASSLNEKLF
TRBV7-3	TRBJ2-6	ASSLNGGSGANVLT
TRBV27	TRBJ1-5	ASSLGAASNQPQH
TRBV3-1/TRBV3-2	TRBJ2-1	ASQLSLANEQF
TRBV2	TRBJ1-4	ASMWDRTNEKLF
TRBV10-2	TRBJ2-5	ASSILAGGETQY
TRBV19	TRBJ1-1	ASSTPRGLGTEAF
TRBV10-1	TRBJ1-2	ASTPRGYT
TRBV2	TRBJ2-5	ASSGSQGARETQY
TRBV19	TRBJ1-1	ASSRSQVRNTEAF
TRBV28	TRBJ2-7	ASSGNRQAVYEQY
TRBV5-1	TRBJ2-1	ASSSSLAGAIEQF
TRBV6-5	TRBJ1-5	ASTEQVNQPQH
TRBV7-8	TRBJ2-5	ANQERGDRGQETQY
TRBV25-1	TRBJ1-2	ASSEDPGGSGYT
TRBV3-1/TRBV3-2	TRBJ1-1	ASSQGRGGFTEAF
TRBV18	TRBJ2-3	ASSPEQGPGTDTQY
TRBV5-1	TRBJ2-3	ASSLGLVTDTQY
TRBV27	TRBJ1-2	ASSGDREFYGYT
TRBV10-3	TRBJ2-2	ATRRGAQNTGELF
TRBV4-2	TRBJ2-7	ASSEGQGISYEQY
TRBV5-4	TRBJ2-1	ASSGGTPNEQF
TRBV5-1	TRBJ1-3	ASQPGQGLSGNTIY
TRBV2	TRBJ2-1	ASRGLAGPYNEQF
TRBV7-3	TRBJ1-1	ASKEGPNTEAF
TRBV3-1/TRBV3-2	TRBJ2-1	ASSPKGLASNEQF
TRBV6-4	TRBJ2-1	ASSIQGDLYNEQF
TRBV18	TRBJ2-5	ASSPPVLTGIQETQY
TRBV3-1/TRBV3-2	TRBJ1-5	ASSQGQNQPQH
TRBV6-2/TRBV6-3	TRBJ2-3	ASSYLFAGGSDTQY
TRBV6-6	TRBJ2-1	ASSTAGTSGSNEQF
TRBV5-1	TRBJ2-1	ASSLGAGYNEQF
TRBV4-1	TRBJ2-7	ASRHREGHEQY
TRBV5-6	TRBJ2-7	ASSLSGSPPLYEQY
TRBV7-8	TRBJ1-2	ASSSYQGVRGYT
TRBV5-1	TRBJ2-1	ASSLTGGVMNEQF
TRBV3-1/TRBV3-2	TRBJ2-5	ASSRRTSGGETQY
TRBV5-1	TRBJ2-7	ASSLGLIAGGDEQY
TRBV11-1	TRBJ2-3	ASSNKDRADTQY
TRBV19	TRBJ1-6	ASGTGTGRSPLH
TRBV11-2	TRBJ2-5	ASSLWAGAVQETQY